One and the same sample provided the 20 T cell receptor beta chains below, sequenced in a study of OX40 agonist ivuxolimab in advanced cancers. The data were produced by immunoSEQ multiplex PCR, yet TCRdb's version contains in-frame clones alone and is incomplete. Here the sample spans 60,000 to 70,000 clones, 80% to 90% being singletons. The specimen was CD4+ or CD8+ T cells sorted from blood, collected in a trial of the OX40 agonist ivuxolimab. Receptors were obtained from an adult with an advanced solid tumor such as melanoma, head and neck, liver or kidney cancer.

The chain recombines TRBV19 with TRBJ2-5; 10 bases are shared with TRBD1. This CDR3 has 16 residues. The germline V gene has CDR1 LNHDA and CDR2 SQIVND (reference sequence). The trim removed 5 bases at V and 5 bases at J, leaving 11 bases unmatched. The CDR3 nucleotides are TGTGCCAGTAGTCTGCTCCCGGGACAGGGGAGGGAGACCCAGTACTTC. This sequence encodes CASSLLPGQGRETQYF.

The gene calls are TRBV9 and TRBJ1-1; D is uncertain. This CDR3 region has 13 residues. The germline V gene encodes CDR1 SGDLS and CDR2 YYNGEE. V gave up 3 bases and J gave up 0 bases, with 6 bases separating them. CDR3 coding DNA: TGTGCCAGCAGCGAAGCGATGAACACTGAAGCTTTCTTT. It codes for CASSEAMNTEAFF.

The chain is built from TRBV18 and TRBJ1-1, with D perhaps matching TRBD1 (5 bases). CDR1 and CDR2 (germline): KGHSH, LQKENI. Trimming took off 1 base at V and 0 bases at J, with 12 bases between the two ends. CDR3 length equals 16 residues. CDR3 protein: CASSPLGTGMNTEAFF. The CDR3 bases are TGTGCCAGCTCACCACTAGGTACAGGAATGAACACTGAAGCTTTCTTT.

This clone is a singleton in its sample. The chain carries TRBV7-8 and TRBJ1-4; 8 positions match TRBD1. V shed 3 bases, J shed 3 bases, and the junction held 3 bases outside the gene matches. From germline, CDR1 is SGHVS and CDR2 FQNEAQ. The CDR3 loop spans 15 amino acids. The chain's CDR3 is CASSFPGGSNEKLFF. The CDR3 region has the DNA TGTGCCAGCAGCTTCCCAGGGGGCTCTAATGAAAAACTGTTTTTT.

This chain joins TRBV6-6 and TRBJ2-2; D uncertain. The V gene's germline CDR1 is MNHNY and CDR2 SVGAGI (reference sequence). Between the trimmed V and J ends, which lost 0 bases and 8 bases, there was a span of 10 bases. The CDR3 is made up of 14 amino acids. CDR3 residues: CASSYSNEGGELFF. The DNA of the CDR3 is TGTGCCAGCAGTTACTCGAATGAAGGTGGGGAGCTGTTTTTT.

The DNA of the CDR3 is TGTGCCATCAGCGCCGGGACTACTCCCACAGATACGCAGTATTTT. This translates into CAISAGTTPTDTQYF. This chain links TRBV10-3 with TRBJ2-3; 7 bases align to TRBD2. With V trimmed by 6 bases and J by 2 bases, 8 bases remained unmatched. Germline V gives CDR1 ENHRY, CDR2 SYGVKD. CDR3 size: 15 residues.

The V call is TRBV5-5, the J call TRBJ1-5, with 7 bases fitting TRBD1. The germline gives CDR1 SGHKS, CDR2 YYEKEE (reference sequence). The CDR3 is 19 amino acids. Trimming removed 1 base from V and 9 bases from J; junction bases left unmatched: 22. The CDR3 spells CASSLRLWGPGQAIWPQHF. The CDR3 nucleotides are TGTGCCAGCAGCTTGAGACTGTGGGGGCCAGGACAGGCGATTTGGCCCCAGCATTTT.

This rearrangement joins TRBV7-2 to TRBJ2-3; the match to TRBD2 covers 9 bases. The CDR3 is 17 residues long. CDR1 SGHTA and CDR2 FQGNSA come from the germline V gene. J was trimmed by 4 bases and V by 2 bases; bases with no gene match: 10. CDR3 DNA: TGTGCCAGCAGCTTAAATGGCGGGAGGGCCGGGGCAGATACGCAGTATTTT. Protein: CASSLNGGRAGADTQYF. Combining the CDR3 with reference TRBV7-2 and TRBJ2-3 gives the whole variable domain GAGVSQSPSNKVTEKGKDVELRCDPISGHTALYWYRQSLGQGLEFLIYFQGNSAPDKSGLPSDRFSAERTGGSVSTLTIQRTQQEDSAVYLCASSLNGGRAGADTQYFGPGTRLTVL.

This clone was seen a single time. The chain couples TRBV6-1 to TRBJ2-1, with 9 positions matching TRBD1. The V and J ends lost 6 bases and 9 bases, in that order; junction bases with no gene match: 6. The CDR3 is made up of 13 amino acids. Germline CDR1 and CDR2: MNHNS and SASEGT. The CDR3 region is CASRWDRVSEQFF. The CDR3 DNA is TGTGCCAGCAGATGGGACAGGGTGAGTGAGCAGTTCTTC.

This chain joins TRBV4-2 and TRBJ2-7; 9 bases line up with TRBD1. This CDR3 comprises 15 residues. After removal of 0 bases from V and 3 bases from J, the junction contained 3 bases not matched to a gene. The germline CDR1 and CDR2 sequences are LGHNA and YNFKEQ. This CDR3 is CASSQDGTGRYEQYF. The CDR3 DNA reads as TGTGCCAGCAGCCAAGATGGGACAGGGCGCTACGAGCAGTACTTC.

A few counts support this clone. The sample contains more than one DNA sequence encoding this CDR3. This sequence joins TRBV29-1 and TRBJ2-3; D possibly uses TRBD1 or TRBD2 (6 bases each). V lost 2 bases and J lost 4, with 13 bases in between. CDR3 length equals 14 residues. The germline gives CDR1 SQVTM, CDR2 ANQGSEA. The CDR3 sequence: CSVEPPGAADTQYF. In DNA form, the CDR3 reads TGCAGCGTTGAACCCCCGGGGGCAGCAGATACGCAGTATTTT.

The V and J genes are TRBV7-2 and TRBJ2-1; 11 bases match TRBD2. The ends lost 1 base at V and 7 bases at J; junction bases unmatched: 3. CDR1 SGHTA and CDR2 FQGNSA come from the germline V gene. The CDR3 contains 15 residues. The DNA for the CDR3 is TGTGCCAGCAGCTTAGATAGCGGGAGGGCAAATGAGCAGTTCTTC. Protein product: CASSLDSGRANEQFF.

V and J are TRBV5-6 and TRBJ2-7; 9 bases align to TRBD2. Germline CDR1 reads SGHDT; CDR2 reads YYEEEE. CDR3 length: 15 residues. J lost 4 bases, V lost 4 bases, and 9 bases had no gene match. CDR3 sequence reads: CASSRLGGRVYEQYF. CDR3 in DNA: TGTGCCAGCAGCCGTCTGGGCGGGAGGGTTTACGAGCAGTACTTC.

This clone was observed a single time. For the CDR3, the DNA is TGTGCCACCCGGGACAGCGTAGGGAGCAATCAGCCCCAGCATTTT. It is translated as CATRDSVGSNQPQHF. The V call is TRBV10-3, the J call TRBJ1-5; TRBD1 matches 7 bases. The junction had 10 bases not matched to a gene; V was cut back by 10 bases and J by 1 base. This CDR3 is built from 15 residues. Germline assignment: CDR1 ENHRY and CDR2 SYGVKD.

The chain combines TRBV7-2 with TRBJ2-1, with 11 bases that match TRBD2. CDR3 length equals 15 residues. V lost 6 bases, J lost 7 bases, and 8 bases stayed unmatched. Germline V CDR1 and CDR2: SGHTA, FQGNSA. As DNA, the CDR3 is TGTGCCAGCAGAAAACTAGCGGGAGAATGGAATGAGCAGTTCTTC. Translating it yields CASRKLAGEWNEQFF.

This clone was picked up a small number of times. For the CDR3, the DNA is TGTGCCAGCAGTTTTAGCGTGACTGAGCAGTTCTTC. Protein product: CASSFSVTEQFF. J is TRBJ2-1 and V is TRBV11-2; D might be TRBD2 (5 bases). Germline CDR1 reads SGHAT; CDR2 reads FQNNGV. CDR3 length equals 12 residues. Between the trimmed V and J ends, which lost 6 bases and 9 bases, there was a span of 12 bases.

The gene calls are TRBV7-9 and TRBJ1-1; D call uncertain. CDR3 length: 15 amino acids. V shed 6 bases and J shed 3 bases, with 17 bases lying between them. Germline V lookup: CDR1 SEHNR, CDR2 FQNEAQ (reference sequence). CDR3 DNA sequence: TGTGCCAGCAGACCACCGGGGTTATTGTACACTGAAGCTTTCTTT. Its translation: CASRPPGLLYTEAFF.

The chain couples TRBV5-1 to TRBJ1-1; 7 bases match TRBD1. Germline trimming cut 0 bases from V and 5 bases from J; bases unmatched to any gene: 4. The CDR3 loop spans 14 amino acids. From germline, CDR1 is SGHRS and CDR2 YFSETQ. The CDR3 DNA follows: TGCGCCAGCAGCTTGGGACAGGGTACGACTGAAGCTTTCTTT. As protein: CASSLGQGTTEAFF.

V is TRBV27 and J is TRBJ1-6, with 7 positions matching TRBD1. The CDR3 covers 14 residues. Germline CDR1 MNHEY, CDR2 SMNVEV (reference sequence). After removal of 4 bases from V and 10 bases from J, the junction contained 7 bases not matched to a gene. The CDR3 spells CASSSIQGTSPLHF. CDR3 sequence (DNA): TGTGCCAGCAGTTCGATACAGGGGACATCACCCCTCCACTTT.

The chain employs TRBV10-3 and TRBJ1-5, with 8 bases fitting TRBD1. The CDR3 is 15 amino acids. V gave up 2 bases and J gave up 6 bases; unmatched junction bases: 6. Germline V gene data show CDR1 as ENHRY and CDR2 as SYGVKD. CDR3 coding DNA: TGTGCCATCAGTGAGACACAGGGGGAGAGTCAGCCCCAGCATTTT. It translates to CAISETQGESQPQHF.